A selection of T cell receptor beta chains follows, all from one sample in a study of cytomegalovirus exposure and HLA in healthy donors. Measured with immunoSEQ multiplex PCR; TCRdb has only the in-frame clones, and not every one. The repertoire has 200,000 to 300,000 clones, more than 75% of them found once; the top ten carry about 1.2%. Sequencing used PBMCs. The receptors come from a woman aged 25-40 years in good health and CMV-seropositive. Each CDR3 is given with its conserved first and last residue. The order of the fields is J gene, D gene, clone size, V gene, CDR3 protein, CDR3 DNA. D genes are given only for firm matches. Where a row states a size, it is once, few, many or the class of an expanded clone; other rows omit it.

TRBJ2-7 | . | . | TRBV9 | CASSVGGLSYEQYF | TGTGCCAGCAGCGTAGGAGGACTTTCCTACGAGCAGTACTTC
TRBJ1-1 | . | few | TRBV7-2 | CASRPRGGTEAFF | TGTGCCAGCAGACCGAGGGGGGGGACTGAAGCTTTCTTT
TRBJ2-7 | . | once | TRBV5-1 | CASSLGPLKNLAYEQYF | TGCGCCAGCAGCTTGGGGCCCCTTAAGAACCTTGCCTACGAGCAGTACTTC
TRBJ1-2 | TRBD1 | . | TRBV25-1 | CASSEQGVDGYTF | TGTGCCAGCAGTGAACAGGGGGTCGATGGCTACACCTTC
TRBJ1-2 | TRBD1 | few | TRBV19 | CASQWTGGDYGYTF | TGTGCCAGTCAGTGGACAGGGGGCGACTATGGCTACACCTTC
TRBJ1-1 | . | . | TRBV7-9 | CASSLPGWNTEAFF | TGTGCCAGCAGCTTACCGGGGTGGAACACTGAAGCTTTCTTT
TRBJ2-1 | TRBD2 | . | TRBV9 | CASSLTSALSEQFF | TGTGCCAGCAGCCTGACTAGCGCCTTATCAGAGCAGTTCTTC
TRBJ2-1 | TRBD2 | . | TRBV5-4 | CASSFPGLAGAYNEQFF | TGTGCCAGCAGCTTTCCGGGACTAGCGGGAGCCTACAATGAGCAGTTCTTC
TRBJ2-7 | . | once | TRBV27 | CASSLSLRGAGSYEQYF | TGTGCCAGCAGTTTATCCCTACGGGGGGCGGGCTCCTACGAGCAGTACTTC
TRBJ2-7 | TRBD1 | . | TRBV27 | CASSFGQGAHEQYF | TGTGCCAGCAGTTTTGGACAGGGGGCCCACGAGCAGTACTTC
TRBJ2-5 | TRBD1 | . | TRBV4-1 | CASSYRDSQETQYF | TGCGCCAGCAGCTATCGGGACAGTCAAGAGACCCAGTACTTC
TRBJ2-1 | . | . | TRBV6-5 | CASSYKQGGDEQFF | TGTGCCAGCAGTTACAAACAGGGGGGGGATGAGCAGTTCTTC
TRBJ2-5 | TRBD1 | . | TRBV7-3 | CASSEGTGVGLETQYF | TGTGCCAGCAGCGAAGGGACAGGGGTGGGTTTAGAGACCCAGTACTTC
TRBJ1-2 | . | . | TRBV7-2 | CAHKGGLDYGYTF | TGTGCCCACAAGGGAGGGTTGGACTATGGCTACACCTTC
TRBJ2-7 | . | . | TRBV7-8 | CASSLVEGSRVYF | TGTGCCAGCAGCTTAGTAGAGGGATCTAGGGTGTACTTC
TRBJ1-2 | TRBD1 | . | TRBV7-6 | CASSSGQGYGYTF | TGTGCCAGCAGCTCGGGACAGGGATATGGCTACACCTTC
TRBJ1-5 | . | . | TRBV28 | CASSSLNQPQHF | TGTGCCAGCAGTTCACTAAATCAGCCCCAGCATTTT